This record looks at one T cell receptor beta chain sequence and its context. Assay: immunoSEQ multiplex PCR; the TCRdb copy retains only in-frame clones and omits some. The table has 80,000 or so clones, roughly nine tenths seen once. The time point is: blood 4 weeks post-SBRT, at nephrectomy. Sample treatment: 15 Gy SBRT to primary tumor, nephrectomy 4 weeks later. This sample is part of a study of radiation and T cells in renal cell carcinoma. CDR1 is MNHNY and CDR2 is SVGAGI in the germline V gene (reference sequence). Trimming cost V 0 bases and J 2 bases, with 8 bases left between them. The CDR3 consists of 14 residues.

The origin of this receptor is a woman in her sixties or seventies with renal cell carcinoma. The starting material was blood, obtained from a patient whose treatment included radiotherapy and nephrectomy. The rearrangement joins TRBV6-6 to TRBJ2-7; a possible D gene is TRBD1 (6 bases). In nucleotides, the CDR3 is TGTGCCAGCAGTTACTCAGGGGGACCCTACGAGCAGTACTTC. As protein: CASSYSGGPYEQYF.